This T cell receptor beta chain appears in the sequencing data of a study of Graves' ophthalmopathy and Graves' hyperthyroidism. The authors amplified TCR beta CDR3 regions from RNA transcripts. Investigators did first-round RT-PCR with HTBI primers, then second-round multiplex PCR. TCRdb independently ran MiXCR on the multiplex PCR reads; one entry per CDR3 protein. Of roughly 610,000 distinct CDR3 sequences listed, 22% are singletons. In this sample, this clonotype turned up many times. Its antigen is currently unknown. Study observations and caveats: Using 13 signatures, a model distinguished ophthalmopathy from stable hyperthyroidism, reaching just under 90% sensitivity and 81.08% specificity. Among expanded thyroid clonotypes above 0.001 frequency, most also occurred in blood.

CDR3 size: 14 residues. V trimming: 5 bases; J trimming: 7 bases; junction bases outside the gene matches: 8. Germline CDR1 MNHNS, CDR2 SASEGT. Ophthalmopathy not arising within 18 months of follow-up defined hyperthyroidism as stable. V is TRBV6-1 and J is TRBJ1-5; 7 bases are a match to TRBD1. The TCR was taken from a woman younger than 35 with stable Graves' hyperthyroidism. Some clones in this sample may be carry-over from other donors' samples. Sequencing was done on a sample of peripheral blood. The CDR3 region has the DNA TGTGCCAGCAGTATGACAGGGAAGGAACAGCCCCAGCATTTT. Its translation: CASSMTGKEQPQHF.